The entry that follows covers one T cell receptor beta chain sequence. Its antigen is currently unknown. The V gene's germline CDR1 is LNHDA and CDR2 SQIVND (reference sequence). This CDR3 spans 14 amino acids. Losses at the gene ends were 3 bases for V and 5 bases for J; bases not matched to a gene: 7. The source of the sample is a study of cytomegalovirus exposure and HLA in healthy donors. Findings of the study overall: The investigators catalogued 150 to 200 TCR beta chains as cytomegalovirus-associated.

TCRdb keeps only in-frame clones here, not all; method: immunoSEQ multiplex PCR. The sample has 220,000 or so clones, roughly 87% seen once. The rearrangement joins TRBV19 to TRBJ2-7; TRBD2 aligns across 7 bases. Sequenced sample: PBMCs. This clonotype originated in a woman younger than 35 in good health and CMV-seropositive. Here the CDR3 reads CASSITGGKNEQYF. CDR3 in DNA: TGTGCCAGTAGTATTACCGGGGGGAAGAACGAGCAGTACTTC.